These T cell receptor beta chains were read from a single sample in a study of shared clonotypes between healthy human individuals. Assay used: immunoSEQ multiplex PCR; TCRdb lists only in-frame clones, some missing. The repertoire consists of 170,000 or so clones, with about 66% occurring once and the leading ten covering 10%. Sequences were obtained from memory CD4+ T cells sorted from blood. The receptors here all came from a young man in good health. Both conserved end residues are part of each CDR3. The order of the fields is D gene, V gene, J gene, clone size, CDR3 DNA, CDR3 protein. D genes are given only for firm matches. Clone size is stated in some rows and not others, as once, few, many or a class when expanded.

.,TRBV27,TRBJ1-1,.,TGTGCCAGCAGTTTTCTAAAGCACACTGAAGCTTTCTTT,CASSFLKHTEAFF
TRBD1,TRBV29-1,TRBJ1-1,few,TGCAGCGCGAGGGGACAGGGGGCTGAAGCTTTCTTT,CSARGQGAEAFF
.,TRBV5-1,TRBJ2-7,.,TGCGCCAGCAGCTTGGAGGGGAGAAACGCATACGAGCAGTACTTC,CASSLEGRNAYEQYF
.,TRBV19,TRBJ1-3,.,TGTGCCAGTAGTATAGCAGTCCTGTCTGGAAACACCATATATTTT,CASSIAVLSGNTIYF
TRBD1,TRBV28,TRBJ2-1,.,TGTGCCAGCAGTTTAGGGACAGTCTTTCTTGAGCAGTTCTTC,CASSLGTVFLEQFF
TRBD1,TRBV11-2,TRBJ2-2,.,TGTGCCAGCAGCTTAGATGGGGGACAGGGGGCCCCCGGGGAGCTGTTTTTT,CASSLDGGQGAPGELFF
.,TRBV11-3,TRBJ2-1,.,TGTGCCAGCAGCTTAGGGGGGAATAGGGAAGATGAGCAGTTCTTC,CASSLGGNREDEQFF
TRBD1,TRBV5-6,TRBJ1-2,.,TGTGCCAGCACCCGGGACAGGCTAGGGGGCTACACCTTC,CASTRDRLGGYTF
.,TRBV6-1,TRBJ1-3,.,TGTGCCAGCAGTGAACGCCAGGGTCTTCTCTCTGGAAACACCATATATTTT,CASSERQGLLSGNTIYF
.,TRBV12-5,TRBJ1-2,.,TGTGCTAGTGGTTTGGTACTTAGGGGAGCAGGCAGGAACTATGGCTACACCTTC,CASGLVLRGAGRNYGYTF
TRBD2,TRBV9,TRBJ2-5,.,TGTGCCAGCAGCGAGGGACTAGCGGGAGGACTCCAAGAGACCCAGTACTTC,CASSEGLAGGLQETQYF
TRBD2,TRBV2,TRBJ2-3,.,TGTGCCAGCGCCGGGCTAGCGGGAGTCTATCTGGCGCAGTATTTT,CASAGLAGVYLAQYF
TRBD2,TRBV7-9,TRBJ2-3,.,TGTGCCAGCAGCTTAACAGGACTAGCGGGAGCCCCCTTTAGCAGTACGCAGTATTTT,CASSLTGLAGAPFSSTQYF
TRBD2,TRBV5-1,TRBJ2-1,.,TGCGCCAGCACCCTCGGACTAGCGGGGGGAAATGAGCAGTTCTTC,CASTLGLAGGNEQFF
TRBD2,TRBV18,TRBJ2-1,.,TGTGCCAGCTCACCATTTGGCGGGAGCATCGACAATGAGCAGTTCTTC,CASSPFGGSIDNEQFF
.,TRBV7-8,TRBJ2-7,.,TGTGCCAGCAGCACTCGGGCTCTCTACGAGCAGTACTTC,CASSTRALYEQYF
TRBD1,TRBV5-1,TRBJ2-7,.,TGCGCCAGCAGCCCAGGCCGGGACAGGGGATCCTACGAGCAGTACTTC,CASSPGRDRGSYEQYF
.,TRBV5-1,TRBJ2-3,.,TGCGCCAGCAGCCGGGAAGGGACAGATACGCAGTATTTT,CASSREGTDTQYF
.,TRBV6-5,TRBJ1-2,.,TGTGCCAGCAGTCCGGGACACCGCTCATATGGCTACACCTTC,CASSPGHRSYGYTF
.,TRBV4-2,TRBJ2-1,.,TGTGCCAGCAGCCAAGATCACCGGCGGTCGAGCCATGAGCAGTTCTTC,CASSQDHRRSSHEQFF
.,TRBV12-5,TRBJ2-3,few,TGTGCTAGTGGTTTGGGAGTTGGGATCACAGATACGCAGTATTTT,CASGLGVGITDTQYF
.,TRBV5-1,TRBJ2-3,.,TGCGCCAGCAGCTTGGAGCGGAGCACAGATACGCAGTATTTT,CASSLERSTDTQYF
TRBD1,TRBV2,TRBJ2-1,.,TGTGCCAGCAGTGGTCCACAGGGGCGCCCCAGCGATGAGCAGTTCTTC,CASSGPQGRPSDEQFF
.,TRBV10-3,TRBJ1-2,.,TGTGCCATCAGTGAGAGGGGGACTGCAGAAAACTATGGCTACACCTTC,CAISERGTAENYGYTF
.,TRBV19,TRBJ1-1,.,TGTGCCAGTAGTAAGAACACTGAAGCTTTCTTT,CASSKNTEAFF
.,TRBV30,TRBJ1-5,few,TGTGCCTGGAGTGCCTCCAGGTTCTATCAGCCCCAGCATTTT,CAWSASRFYQPQHF
.,TRBV5-4,TRBJ2-1,.,TGTGCCAGCAGCGGTTGGGCAGGGGCCCGGAATGAGCAGTTCTTC,CASSGWAGARNEQFF
.,TRBV27,TRBJ1-3,few,TGTGCCAGCAGTTCTCACGGGGCCGCCCCTGGAAACACCATATATTTT,CASSSHGAAPGNTIYF
.,TRBV2,TRBJ1-1,.,TGTGCCAGCACCCCGCCACGGGAGAACACTGAAGCTTTCTTT,CASTPPRENTEAFF
.,TRBV28,TRBJ2-6,.,TGTGCCAGCAGCCTCCTCCGGGTGCACTCTGGGGCCAACGTCCTGACTTTC,CASSLLRVHSGANVLTF
TRBD2,TRBV5-1,TRBJ2-1,.,TGCGCCAGCAGCGTAGCGGGCTCCTACAATGAGCAGTTCTTC,CASSVAGSYNEQFF
TRBD2,TRBV5-4,TRBJ2-3,.,TGTGCCAGCGGTCTAGCGGGAGCCAGGGCAGATACGCAGTATTTT,CASGLAGARADTQYF
.,TRBV5-5,TRBJ1-1,.,TGTGCCAGCAGCTTGGGTCAGGGGAAAGCTTTCTTT,CASSLGQGKAFF
.,TRBV9,TRBJ2-7,.,TGTGCCAGCAGCGTAGAAGGGACAAACCCGAGAGAGCAGTACTTC,CASSVEGTNPREQYF
TRBD1,TRBV4-1,TRBJ2-7,few,TGCGCCAGCAGCCAAGGGGCCCCAGGGGGCGGTTACGAGCAGTACTTC,CASSQGAPGGGYEQYF
.,TRBV5-8,TRBJ1-3,once,TGTGCCAGCAGCTTGATCGGGAGCTCTGGAAACACCATATATTTT,CASSLIGSSGNTIYF
.,TRBV7-2,TRBJ1-2,.,TGTGCCAGCAGCCGGGAGTTCGGCTATGGCTACACCTTC,CASSREFGYGYTF
TRBD2,TRBV5-1,TRBJ2-1,.,TGCGCCAGCAGCAGGGAATCCCCACCTAGGATAGCGGGAAATGAGCAGTTCTTC,CASSRESPPRIAGNEQFF
.,TRBV25-1,TRBJ2-1,.,TGTGCCAGCAGTGAGAAAAGTTCGACAGGCAAAAATGAGCAGTTCTTC,CASSEKSSTGKNEQFF
.,TRBV9,TRBJ2-7,.,TGTGCCAGCAGCCCTCGTGGAGACTCCTACGAGCAGTACTTC,CASSPRGDSYEQYF
.,TRBV19,TRBJ2-5,.,TGTGCCAGTCGTAAGGGGGGCAACCAAGAGACCCAGTACTTC,CASRKGGNQETQYF
.,TRBV25-1,TRBJ2-7,.,TGTGCCAGCAGTGTCCAGGCGTCCTACGAGCAGTACTTC,CASSVQASYEQYF
TRBD1,TRBV4-1,TRBJ1-4,.,TGCGCCAGCAGCCAGGGGACAGGGTCCGGACTTAAAAATGAAAAACTGTTTTTT,CASSQGTGSGLKNEKLFF
TRBD1,TRBV5-1,TRBJ1-2,.,TGCGCCAGCAGCTTGGATCTAGGGACAGCCCTTGGCTACACCTTC,CASSLDLGTALGYTF
.,TRBV27,TRBJ2-3,.,TGTGCCAGCAGTTTATCGTCGGCCAGTGTAATAGATACGCAGTATTTT,CASSLSSASVIDTQYF
.,TRBV2,TRBJ2-3,.,TGTGCCAGCAGTGAAGCGCTAGATACGCAGTATTTT,CASSEALDTQYF
.,TRBV7-2,TRBJ2-2,.,TGTGCCAGCAGCTTAGGAAGGTCCACCGGGGAGCTGTTTTTT,CASSLGRSTGELFF
.,TRBV7-8,TRBJ1-1,.,TGTGCCAGCAGCTTAGGACACAACACTGAAGCTTTCTTT,CASSLGHNTEAFF
TRBD1,TRBV14,TRBJ1-5,.,TGTGCCAGCAGCCAAGCAGGGACAGGAAGCAATCAGCCCCAGCATTTT,CASSQAGTGSNQPQHF
.,TRBV5-1,TRBJ2-1,.,TGCGCCAGCAGCTTGCCGGAGGGGGTTAATGAGCAGTTCTTC,CASSLPEGVNEQFF
.,TRBV4-2,TRBJ2-7,.,TGTGCCAGCAGCCAGGCTACAGGGACTCTATACGAGCAGTACTTC,CASSQATGTLYEQYF
TRBD2,TRBV5-4,TRBJ2-2,.,TGTGCCAGCAGCCGAAGGGATAGCGGGTCGACCGGGGAGCTGTTTTTT,CASSRRDSGSTGELFF
.,TRBV7-7,TRBJ2-1,.,TGTGCTAGCGCCGTTTCGCTCGCGATTGATGAGCAGTTCTTC,CASAVSLAIDEQFF
TRBD1,TRBV7-6,TRBJ2-3,.,TGTGCCAGCAGCCCCTGGACAGGGGCGGCAGATACGCAGTATTTT,CASSPWTGAADTQYF
.,TRBV5-1,TRBJ2-1,.,TGCGCCAGCAGCTTGACGGCGAGCTCCTACAATGAGCAGTTCTTC,CASSLTASSYNEQFF
.,TRBV2,TRBJ1-1,few,TGTGCCAGCAGTGACCCGCGGGGCTTGGCCACTGAAGCTTTCTTT,CASSDPRGLATEAFF
.,TRBV14,TRBJ2-1,.,TGTGCCAGCAGCCAACACCGAGGGAAGAGCTCCTACAATGAGCAGTTCTTC,CASSQHRGKSSYNEQFF
.,TRBV4-3,TRBJ2-5,once,TGCGCCAGCAGCCGGATGTTGGGGCGCCAAGAGACCCAATACTTC,CASSRMLGRQETQYF
TRBD2,TRBV5-6,TRBJ2-1,.,TGTGCCAGCAGCTTGGTGGGGCGGGAGAGGAGTGAGCAGTTCTTC,CASSLVGRERSEQFF
.,TRBV28,TRBJ2-7,.,TGTGCCAGCAGTACGCCGGGACTGGGGATCGAGCAGTACTTC,CASSTPGLGIEQYF